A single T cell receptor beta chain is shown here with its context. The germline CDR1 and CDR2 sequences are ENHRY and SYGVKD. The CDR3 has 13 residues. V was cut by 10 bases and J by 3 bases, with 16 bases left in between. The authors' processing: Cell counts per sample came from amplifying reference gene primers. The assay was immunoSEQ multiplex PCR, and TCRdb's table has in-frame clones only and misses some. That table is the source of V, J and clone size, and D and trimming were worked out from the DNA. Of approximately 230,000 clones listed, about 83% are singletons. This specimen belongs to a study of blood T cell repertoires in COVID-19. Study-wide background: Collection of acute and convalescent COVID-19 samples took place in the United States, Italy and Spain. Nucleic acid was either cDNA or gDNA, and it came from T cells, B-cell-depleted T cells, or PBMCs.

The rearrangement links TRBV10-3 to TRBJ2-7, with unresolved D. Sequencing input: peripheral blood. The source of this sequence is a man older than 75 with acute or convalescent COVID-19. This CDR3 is CATVPGEVYEQYF. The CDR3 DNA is TGTGCCACCGTTCCTGGAGAAGTCTACGAGCAGTACTTC.